These T cell receptor beta chains were read from a single sample in a study of cytomegalovirus exposure and HLA in healthy donors. Using immunoSEQ multiplex PCR, the repertoire was profiled, and TCRdb retains in-frame clones only, with some absent. The table shows about 160,000 clones, with 68% occurring only once. The sequencing sample was made of PBMCs. The receptors stem from a woman aged 40 to 50 in good health and CMV-seropositive. The CDR3 runs from the conserved cysteine through the conserved F or W. The D gene is left open where the match is weak. Where a row states a size, it is once, few, many or the class of an expanded clone; other rows omit it.

-,-,TRBV6-5,TRBJ2-7,TGTGCCAGCGGAACCCTCGGAGGTCCCAACTACGAGCAGTACTTC,CASGTLGGPNYEQYF
-,-,TRBV27,TRBJ2-4,TGTGCCAGCAGGCCGCCCCGGGAGGCCAAAAACATTCAGTACTTC,CASRPPREAKNIQYF
-,TRBD1,TRBV7-8,TRBJ1-6,TGTGCCAGCAGCTTAGTCGGACAGGGCAGGTCACCCCTCAACTTT,CASSLVGQGRSPLNF
-,-,TRBV19,TRBJ2-1,TGTGCCAGTAGTCCGCGTTCAGGGGATGAGCAGTTCTTC,CASSPRSGDEQFF
-,-,TRBV5-1,TRBJ2-7,TGCGCCAGCAGCTTGGTACACGGAGAATACGAGCAGTACTTC,CASSLVHGEYEQYF
once,TRBD1,TRBV28,TRBJ1-1,TGTGCCAGCAGTGTGCGGACAGGGCCGAACACTGAAGCTTTCTTT,CASSVRTGPNTEAFF
-,-,TRBV7-2,TRBJ1-4,TGTGCCAGCAGCCTTTTCCAGTCAACTAATGAAAAACTGTTTTTT,CASSLFQSTNEKLFF
few,-,TRBV5-4,TRBJ1-2,TGTGCCAGCAGCCCTTTACGGGGGGGGACTGGCTATGGCTACACCTTC,CASSPLRGGTGYGYTF
-,TRBD2,TRBV7-2,TRBJ2-1,TGTGCCAGCAGCCAGGGACTAGCGGGAGAGGGTGAGCAGTTCTTC,CASSQGLAGEGEQFF
-,TRBD2,TRBV18,TRBJ2-7,TGTGCCAGCTCACCACGGTCCGGGACTAGCGAGTCCTACGAGCAGTACTTC,CASSPRSGTSESYEQYF
-,TRBD2,TRBV5-4,TRBJ2-5,TGTGCCAGCAGCTCCTTTGGGAGCGGGGGGGAAAGACAGACCCAGTACTTC,CASSSFGSGGERQTQYF
-,-,TRBV6-5,TRBJ1-5,TGTGCCAGCAGAAACGGGGTTGATCAGCCCCAGAATTTT,CASRNGVDQPQNF
-,-,TRBV9,TRBJ2-7,TGTGCCAGCAGCGCGGCCCCGTGGCAGGGTGTCCACGAGCAGTACTTC,CASSAAPWQGVHEQYF
-,TRBD2,TRBV25-1,TRBJ2-2,TGTGCCAGCAGTGGGGGGACTAGCGGTAACACCGGGGAGCTGTTTTTT,CASSGGTSGNTGELFF
-,TRBD1,TRBV9,TRBJ2-4,TGTGCCAGCAGCGCCCTGACAGGGAACATTCAGTACTTC,CASSALTGNIQYF
-,-,TRBV6-1,TRBJ1-3,TGTGCCAGCAGTGAAGTCCACAGGGTCATCGGAAACACCATATATTTT,CASSEVHRVIGNTIYF
-,-,TRBV28,TRBJ1-5,TGTGCCAGCAGACCCGGACAGTATAGCAATCAGCCCCAGCATTTT,CASRPGQYSNQPQHF
once,TRBD2,TRBV27,TRBJ2-7,TGTGCCAGCAGCCCCCTAGCGGGATCTAACGAGCAGTACTTC,CASSPLAGSNEQYF
-,TRBD1,TRBV18,TRBJ1-4,TGTGCCAGCTCACAGACAGGGGCTAATGAAAAACTGTTTTTT,CASSQTGANEKLFF
-,TRBD1,TRBV5-1,TRBJ2-7,TGCGCCAGCAGCTACGGACAGGGGTCTCGGTACGAGCAGTACTTC,CASSYGQGSRYEQYF
few,-,TRBV19,TRBJ1-5,TGTGCCAGTAGGAACAGTAATACTCAGCCCCAGCATTTT,CASRNSNTQPQHF
few,TRBD2,TRBV5-1,TRBJ2-1,TGCGCCAGCAGCTATGGGACTAGCGGGAGACGAGCTAACAATGAGCAGTTCTTC,CASSYGTSGRRANNEQFF
-,TRBD1,TRBV29-1,TRBJ1-2,TGCAGCGTCCCCCGGGACAGGGGGGAGTATGGCTACACCTTC,CSVPRDRGEYGYTF